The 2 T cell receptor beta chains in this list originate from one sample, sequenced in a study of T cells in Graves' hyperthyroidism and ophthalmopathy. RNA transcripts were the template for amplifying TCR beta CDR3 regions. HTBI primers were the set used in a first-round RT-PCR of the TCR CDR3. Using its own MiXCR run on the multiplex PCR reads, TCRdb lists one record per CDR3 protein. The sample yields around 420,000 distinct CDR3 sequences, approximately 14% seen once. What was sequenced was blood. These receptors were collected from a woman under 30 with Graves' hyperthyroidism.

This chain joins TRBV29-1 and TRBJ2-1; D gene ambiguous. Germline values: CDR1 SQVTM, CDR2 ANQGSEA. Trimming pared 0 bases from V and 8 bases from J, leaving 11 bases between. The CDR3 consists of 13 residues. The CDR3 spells CSVEEGTPHEQFF. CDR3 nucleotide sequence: TGCAGCGTTGAAGAGGGTACACCCCATGAGCAGTTCTTC.

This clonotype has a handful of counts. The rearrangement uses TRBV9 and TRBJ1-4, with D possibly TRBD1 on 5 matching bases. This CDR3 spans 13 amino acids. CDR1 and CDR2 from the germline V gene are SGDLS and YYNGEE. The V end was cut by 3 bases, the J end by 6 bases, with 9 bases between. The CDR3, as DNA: TGTGCCAGCAGCGCGGGGGGTGATGAAAAACTGTTTTTT. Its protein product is CASSAGGDEKLFF.